This TCR beta chain was found in a study of blood T cells in healthy people across ages. Study-wide points: A strong correlation was seen between TCR beta diversity and naive T cell percentage. Among T cells, TCR beta diversity per million cells dropped roughly linearly as age rose.

After removal of 3 bases from V and 4 bases from J, the junction contained 14 bases not matched to a gene. CDR1 and CDR2 from the germline V gene are LGHNA and YSLEER. CDR3 size: 18 residues. Sample-barcoded 5' priming and a J-beta primer mix drove a second PCR of about 6 to 11 cycles. One entry per CDR3 protein results from TCRdb running MiXCR on the 5' RACE reads. Of almost 300,000 distinct CDR3 sequences detected, about 25% appear once; the ten largest clones hold roughly 30%. Per-sample yields of isolated PBMCs were at least 6 million. With respect to this clonotype: Its specificity is unknown.

The V gene is TRBV4-3, the J gene TRBJ2-3, with 9 positions matching TRBD2. Sequencing was done on a sample of blood. The receptor was derived from a woman aged 70 to 79 in good health. CDR3 amino acids: CASSQANRLAGKSDTQYF. DNA for the CDR3: TGCGCCAGCAGCCAGGCTAATCGGCTAGCGGGAAAGTCAGATACGCAGTATTTT.